This TCR beta chain was identified in a study of blood T cell repertoires in COVID-19. As for the study in general: Acute-phase and convalescent COVID-19 samples originated in the United States, Italy and Spain.

Participants' reported clinical history set cohort assignment. Per the authors' pipeline: Scientists estimated how many nucleated cells there were by amplifying reference gene primers. Some clones are missing from TCRdb's copy, which holds only in-frame ones; the method was immunoSEQ multiplex PCR. The V and J calls and clone size come from that table; D and trimming were worked out from the DNA. The data contain around 250,000 clones, about 80% of them singletons. The CDR3 runs 11 residues. V lost 7 bases and J lost 2, with 5 bases in between. The germline gives CDR1 SNHLY, CDR2 FYNNEI. This TCR was sampled from a man aged 45 to 65 who had recovered from COVID-19. This chain joins TRBV2 and TRBJ1-1; no clear D. Specimen: PBMCs or T cells enriched from blood (not recorded which). The CDR3 here is CASNGNTEAFF. The CDR3 DNA follows: TGTGCCAGCAACGGTAACACTGAAGCTTTCTTT. Filled out from reference TRBV2 and TRBJ1-1, the complete variable domain reads EPEVTQTPSHQVTQMGQEVILRCVPISNHLYFYWYRQILGQKVEFLVSFYNNEISEKSEIFDDQFSVERPDGSNFTLKIRSTKLEDSAMYFCASNGNTEAFFGQGTRLTVV.